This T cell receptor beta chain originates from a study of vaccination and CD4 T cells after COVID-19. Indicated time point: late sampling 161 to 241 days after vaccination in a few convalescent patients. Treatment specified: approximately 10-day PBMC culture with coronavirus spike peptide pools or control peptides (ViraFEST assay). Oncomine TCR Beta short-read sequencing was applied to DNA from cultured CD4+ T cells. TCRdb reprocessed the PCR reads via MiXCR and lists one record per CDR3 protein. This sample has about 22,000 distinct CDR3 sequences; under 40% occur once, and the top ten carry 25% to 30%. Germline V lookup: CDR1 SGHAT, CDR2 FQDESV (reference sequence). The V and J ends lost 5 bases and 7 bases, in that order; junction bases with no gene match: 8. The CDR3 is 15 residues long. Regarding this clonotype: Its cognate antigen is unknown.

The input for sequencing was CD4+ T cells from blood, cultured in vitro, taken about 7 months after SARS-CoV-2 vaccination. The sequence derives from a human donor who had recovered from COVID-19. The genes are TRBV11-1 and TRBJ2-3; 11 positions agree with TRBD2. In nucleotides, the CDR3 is TGTGCCAGCAGCCCTCATATAGCGGGAGGGTATACGCAGTATTTT. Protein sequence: CASSPHIAGGYTQYF. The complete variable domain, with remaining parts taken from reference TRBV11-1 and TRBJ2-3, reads EAEVAQSPRYKITEKSQAVAFWCDPISGHATLYWYRQILGQGPELLVQFQDESVVDDSQLPKDRFSAERLKGVDSTLKIQPAELGDSAMYLCASSPHIAGGYTQYFGPGTRLTVL.